This TCR beta chain was retrieved from a study of shared clonotypes between healthy human individuals. Study background: Researchers assigned three CD4 naive, three CD4 memory, two CD8 naive and one CD8 memory plate to each donor.

Terminally differentiated effector memory CD45RA+ cells were left out of the naive CD8 fraction, which was CD45RO-negative and positively selected for CCR7. The study drew its donors from healthy HIV-negative adults without recent acute infections or vaccinations. Measured with immunoSEQ multiplex PCR; TCRdb has only the in-frame clones, and not every one. Found here are 1.5 million to 2.5 million clones, over 85% of them singletons; the top ten hold around 1%. In regard to this clone: Its antigen is not identified.

The CDR3 consists of 15 residues. V lost 4 bases and J 0 bases, leaving 11 bases between the germline ends. The germline CDR1 and CDR2 sequences are SGHDN and FVKESK. Study observations and caveats: All-four-donor shared clonotypes had higher generation probabilities than non-shared clonotypes did.

V and J are TRBV14 and TRBJ2-3; tentatively, D is TRBD1 (5 bases). Sequencing was done on a sample of naive CD8+ T cells sorted from blood. The receptor's source is a man between 18 and 35 years old in good health. CDR3 DNA: TGTGCCAGCAGCCTAGGGGTAACTAGCACAGATACGCAGTATTTT. It translates to CASSLGVTSTDTQYF.